This T cell receptor beta chain originates from a study of T cell repertoires in cytomegalovirus infection. Study-wide results and limits: Ex vivo responses were dominated by HLA-C-restricted CMV-specific TCR beta clonotypes.

TCRdb used MiXCR to reprocess the reads, holding one entry per CDR3 protein. The sample includes about 740,000 distinct CDR3 sequences, around a third seen only once; the top ten take roughly 18%. A word on this clonotype: Its antigen is currently unknown.

V lost 7 bases and J lost 5, with 13 bases in between. The CDR3 spans 14 residues. Germline V gene sequence: CDR1 KGHDR, CDR2 SFDVKD. The rearrangement links TRBV24-1 to TRBJ2-2; D is unresolved. Sequences were derived from cultured PBMCs, sampled from culture after CMV antigen stimulation. The receptor comes from a human donor in good health (CMV status not recorded). Some clones in this sample may be carry-over from other donors' samples. The CDR3 bases are TGTGCCACCAGCCTGACAACGCTAACCGGGGAGCTGTTTTTT. Encoded protein: CATSLTTLTGELFF.